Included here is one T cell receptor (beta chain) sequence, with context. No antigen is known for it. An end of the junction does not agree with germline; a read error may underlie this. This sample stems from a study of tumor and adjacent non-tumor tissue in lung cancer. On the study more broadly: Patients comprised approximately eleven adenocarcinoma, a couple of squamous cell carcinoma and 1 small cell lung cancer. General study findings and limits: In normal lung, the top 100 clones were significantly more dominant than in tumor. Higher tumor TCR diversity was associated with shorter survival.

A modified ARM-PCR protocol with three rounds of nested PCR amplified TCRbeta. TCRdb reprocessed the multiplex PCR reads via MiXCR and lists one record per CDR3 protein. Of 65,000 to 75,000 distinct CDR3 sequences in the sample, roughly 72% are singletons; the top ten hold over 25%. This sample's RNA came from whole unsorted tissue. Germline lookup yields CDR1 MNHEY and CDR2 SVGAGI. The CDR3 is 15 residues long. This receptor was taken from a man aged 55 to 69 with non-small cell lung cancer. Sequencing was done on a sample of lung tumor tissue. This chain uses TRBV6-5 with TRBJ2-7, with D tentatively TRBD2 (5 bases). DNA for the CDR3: TGTACCAGTAGTTACTCAAGGTGGGAGACGGCCGAGCAGTACTTC. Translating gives CTSSYSRWETAEQYF.